This is a list of T cell receptor beta chains from one sample in a study of blood T cells in healthy people across ages. TCRdb reanalysed the 5' RACE reads using MiXCR and keeps one entry per CDR3 protein. The sample contains 1.6 million or so distinct CDR3 sequences, roughly 32% of which appear only once. The sequencing sample was made of blood. The source is a woman aged 30 to 39 in good health. Both conserved end residues are part of each CDR3. D genes are given only for firm matches. Not all rows give a size; the values are once, few, many and, for expanded clones, a class.

DNA	CDR3	V	J	D	size
TGTGCCAGCAGTCGGGGACTAGCGGGTACCAGCTCCTACAATGAGCAGTTCTTC	CASSRGLAGTSSYNEQFF	TRBV27	TRBJ2-1	TRBD2	-
TGTGCCAGCAGAAGACAGGCAGGGGGGGATGAGCAGTTCTTC	CASRRQAGGDEQFF	TRBV12-3/TRBV12-4	TRBJ2-1	-	few
TGCGCCAGCTCCTGGACGGAGTCGGGGGATACGCAGTATTTT	CASSWTESGDTQYF	TRBV5-1	TRBJ2-3	-	few
TGCAGTGCTAGAGAGTTGGCGGACCAAGAGACCCAGTACTTC	CSARELADQETQYF	TRBV20-1	TRBJ2-5	-	-
TGTGCCAGCAGTCCAATCCCCCAGCTGGGGAAATGGAATGAGCAGTTCTTC	CASSPIPQLGKWNEQFF	TRBV12-3/TRBV12-4	TRBJ2-1	-	-
TGTGCCACCAGTGATTTCCGGGGCAGCACAGATACGCAGTATTTT	CATSDFRGSTDTQYF	TRBV24-1	TRBJ2-3	-	-
TGTGCCAGCAGTTTACGGGGTTCCTCCTCCTACGAGCAGTACTTC	CASSLRGSSSYEQYF	TRBV28	TRBJ2-7	-	-
TGTGCCAGCAGTTTCCGGACAGGTTTTATGACCGGGGAGCTGTTTTTT	CASSFRTGFMTGELFF	TRBV27	TRBJ2-2	TRBD1	-
TGTGCCAGCAGTGAACAGGGGGTAGGTGACATTCAGTACTTC	CASSEQGVGDIQYF	TRBV6-1	TRBJ2-4	TRBD1	few
TGCAGCGCCCGGGACAGGGCATACTACAATGAGCAGTTCTTC	CSARDRAYYNEQFF	TRBV29-1	TRBJ2-1	TRBD1	many
TGTGCCAGCTTCTGGACAGGCTCCTATGGCTACACCTTC	CASFWTGSYGYTF	TRBV6-1	TRBJ1-2	TRBD1	few
TGTGCCAGCAGTTCCATGACTGCCGTTCCCAGATTTGACGAGTATTTT	CASSSMTAVPRFDEYF	TRBV28	TRBJ2-3	-	-
TGTGCCAGCAGCCTGGGGTGGGGTATCACAGATACGCAGTATTTT	CASSLGWGITDTQYF	TRBV9	TRBJ2-3	-	few
TGCAGTGCTAGGGACAGGGATCAGGATTTGTACAATGAGCAGTTCTTC	CSARDRDQDLYNEQFF	TRBV20-1	TRBJ2-1	TRBD1	many
TGTGCCAGCGCAAGACTAGCGGGAGGGCTTAATGAGCAGTTCTTC	CASARLAGGLNEQFF	TRBV6-5	TRBJ2-1	TRBD2	-
TGTGCCAGCAGCTTAGCAAGCGGGGTTACAGATACGCAGTATTTT	CASSLASGVTDTQYF	TRBV7-2	TRBJ2-3	TRBD2	few
TGTGCCAGCAGCCAGTACAGGGGGGGAGCCTACGAGCAGTACTTC	CASSQYRGGAYEQYF	TRBV3-1	TRBJ2-7	-	few
TGCGGTGCTAGTCCTACAGGGAACTATGGCTACACCTTC	CGASPTGNYGYTF	TRBV20-1	TRBJ1-2	-	-
TGTGCCAGCAGCTTGGCAGGGTACGGGGCCAACGTCCTGACTTTC	CASSLAGYGANVLTF	TRBV5-6	TRBJ2-6	-	-
TGTGCCACCCCGGATAGCGGAAACACAGATACGCAGTATTTT	CATPDSGNTDTQYF	TRBV7-9	TRBJ2-3	-	-